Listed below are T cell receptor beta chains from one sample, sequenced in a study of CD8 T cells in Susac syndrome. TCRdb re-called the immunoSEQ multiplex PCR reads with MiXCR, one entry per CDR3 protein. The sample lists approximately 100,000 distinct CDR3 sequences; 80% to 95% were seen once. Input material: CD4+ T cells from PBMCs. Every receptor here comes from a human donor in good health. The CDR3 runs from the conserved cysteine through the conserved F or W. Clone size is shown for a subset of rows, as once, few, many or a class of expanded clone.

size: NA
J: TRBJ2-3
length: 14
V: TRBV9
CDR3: CASSVDGFTDTQYF

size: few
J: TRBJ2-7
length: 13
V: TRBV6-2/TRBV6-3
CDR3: CAIDRGRQYEQYF

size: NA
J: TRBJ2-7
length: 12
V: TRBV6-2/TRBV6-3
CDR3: CASTGQEYEQYF

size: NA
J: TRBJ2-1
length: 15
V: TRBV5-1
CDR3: CASSIGRGSYNEQFF

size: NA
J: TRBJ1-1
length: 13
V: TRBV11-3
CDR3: CASSLDRWTEAFF

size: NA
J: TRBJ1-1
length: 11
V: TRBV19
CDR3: CASTGNTEAFF

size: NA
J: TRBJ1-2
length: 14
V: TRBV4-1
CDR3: CASSQGQVEGGYTF

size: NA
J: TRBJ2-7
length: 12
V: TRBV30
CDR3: CACRRQGDEQYF

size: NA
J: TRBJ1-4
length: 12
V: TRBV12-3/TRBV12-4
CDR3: CASSLEAGTVFF

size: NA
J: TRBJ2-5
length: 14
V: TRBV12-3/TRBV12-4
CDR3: CASSFTAAPGTQYF

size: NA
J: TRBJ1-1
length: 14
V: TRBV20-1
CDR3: CSAERAGKGTEAFF

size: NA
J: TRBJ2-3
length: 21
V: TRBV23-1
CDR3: CASSPAIGLIQGAVITDTQYF

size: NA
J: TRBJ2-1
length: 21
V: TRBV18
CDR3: CASSTATLAPGGTGISNEQFF

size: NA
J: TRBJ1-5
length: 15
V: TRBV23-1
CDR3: CASSPMQGAGQPQHF

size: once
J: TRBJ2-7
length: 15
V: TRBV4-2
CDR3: CASSREGQASYEQYF

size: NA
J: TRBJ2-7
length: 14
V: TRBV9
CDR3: CASGPDRGLYEQYF

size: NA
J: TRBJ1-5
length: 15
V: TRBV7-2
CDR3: CASSPQSRNNQPQHF

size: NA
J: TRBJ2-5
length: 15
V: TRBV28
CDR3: CASSLMGAGKETQYF

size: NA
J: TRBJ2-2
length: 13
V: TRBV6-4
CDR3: CASSGTNTGELFF

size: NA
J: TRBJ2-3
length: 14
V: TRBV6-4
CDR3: CASSEGLATDTQYF

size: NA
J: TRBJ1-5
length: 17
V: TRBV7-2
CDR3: CASSTGLGTGPNQPQHF

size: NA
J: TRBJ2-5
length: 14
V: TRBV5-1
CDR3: CASSPRTGQETQYF

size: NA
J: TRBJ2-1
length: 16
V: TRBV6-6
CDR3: CASSYSRGAAGGEQFF

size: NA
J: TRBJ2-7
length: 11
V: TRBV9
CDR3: CASSVAYEQYF

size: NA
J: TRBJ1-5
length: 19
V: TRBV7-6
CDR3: CASSLAQPDRGFKQSAKHF

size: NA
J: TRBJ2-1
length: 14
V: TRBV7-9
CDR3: CASSSDYSYNEQFF

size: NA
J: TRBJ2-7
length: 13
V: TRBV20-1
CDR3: CSAYRDNSYEQYF

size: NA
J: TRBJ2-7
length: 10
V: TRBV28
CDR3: CASSHGEQYF

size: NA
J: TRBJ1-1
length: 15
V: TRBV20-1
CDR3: CSVTMWGRGNTEAFF

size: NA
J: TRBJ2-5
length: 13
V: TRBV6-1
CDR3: CASTHSYQETQYF

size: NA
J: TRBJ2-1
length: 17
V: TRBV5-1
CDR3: CASSSLPDRAPINEQFF

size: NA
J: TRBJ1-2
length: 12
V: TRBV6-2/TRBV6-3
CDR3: CASKEPGDGYTF

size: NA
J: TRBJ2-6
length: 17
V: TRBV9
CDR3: CASSVAGGYSGANVLTF

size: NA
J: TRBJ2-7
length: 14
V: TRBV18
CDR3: CASSPSPGAYEQYF

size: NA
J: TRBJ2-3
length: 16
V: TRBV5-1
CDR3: CASRPGLAGALDTQYF

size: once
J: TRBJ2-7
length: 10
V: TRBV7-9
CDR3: CASMGAEQYF

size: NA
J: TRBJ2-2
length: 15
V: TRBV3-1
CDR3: CASGKRGANTGELFF

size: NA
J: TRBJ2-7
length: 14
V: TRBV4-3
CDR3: CASSQEQGTYEQYF

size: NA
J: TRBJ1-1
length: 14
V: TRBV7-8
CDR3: CASSRRTWNTEAFF

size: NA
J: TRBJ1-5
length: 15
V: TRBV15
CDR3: CATSSDVGSNQPQHF

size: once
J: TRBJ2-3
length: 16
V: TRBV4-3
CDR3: CASSQAQGAGADTQYF

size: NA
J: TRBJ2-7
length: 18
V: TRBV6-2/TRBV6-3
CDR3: CASSYSMVKQARSDEQYF